This record concerns one T cell receptor beta chain sequence. Germline CDR1 and CDR2: KGHSH and LQKENI. The V end was cut by 6 bases, the J end by 5 bases, with 13 bases between. This CDR3 comprises 13 residues. This sample was taken from a study of control samples from healthy donors and cancer patients. Measured with immunoSEQ multiplex PCR; TCRdb has only the in-frame clones, and not every one. The data show some 67,000 clones, 80% to 90% seen once. The TCR sequence derives from a woman aged 45-65 years with head and neck cancer. The sample taken for sequencing was PBMCs. J is TRBJ1-1 and V is TRBV18, with D possibly being TRBD1 (5 bases). The CDR3 DNA follows: TGTGCCAGCTCGCCAAGTGGGGGAACTGAAGCTTTCTTT. Its translation: CASSPSGGTEAFF.